This passage covers 22 T cell receptor beta chains from one sample sequenced in a study of CD8 T cells in Susac syndrome. With random hexamers, reverse transcription was performed on about 0.45 to 1 ug of RNA. MiXCR, applied by TCRdb to the immunoSEQ multiplex PCR reads, yields one record per CDR3 protein. The sample gives about 200,000 distinct CDR3 sequences, approximately 93% of which show up once; 0.1% is in the top ten. Material for sequencing was CD4+ T cells from PBMCs. The receptors stem from a human donor in good health.

The chain combines TRBV5-1 with TRBJ1-2; a weak D match, TRBD1 (6 bases). Deletions cut 6 bases from V and 7 bases from J, with 25 bases between. The CDR3 runs to 16 residues. Looked up from germline, CDR1 is SGHRS and CDR2 is YFSETQ. The CDR3: CASTIRGVENLGGYTF. In nucleotides, the CDR3 is TGCGCCAGCACCATCAGGGGAGTAGAAAATTTGGGTGGCTACACCTTC.

The rearrangement uses TRBV4-1 and TRBJ2-3; the D gene is possibly TRBD2 (6 bases). The germline V and J ends were trimmed by 2 bases and 8 bases, with 11 bases remaining between them. The length of the CDR3 is 13 residues. Germline-derived CDR1 and CDR2 are MGHRA and YSYEKL. The CDR3 protein is CASSQSLAFTQYF. CDR3 DNA sequence: TGCGCCAGCAGCCAAAGTCTAGCGTTTACGCAGTATTTT.

The rearrangement joins TRBV7-3 to TRBJ1-1; weak D call: TRBD1 (5 bases). Trimming left V 5 bases short and J 5 bases short, with 15 bases between. Germline loops: CDR1 SGHTA, CDR2 FQGTGA. This CDR3 is 14 amino acids long. The CDR3 DNA sequence: TGTGCCAGCAGCCGGGACGGAACTGGGACTGAAGCTTTCTTT. Protein product: CASSRDGTGTEAFF.

This clonotype was counted a single time. J is TRBJ2-1 and V is TRBV3-1; D may be TRBD2 (5 bases). The CDR3 is 16 amino acids. Germline V lookup: CDR1 LGHDT, CDR2 YNNKEL (reference sequence). Trimming shortened V by 1 base and J by 1 base, and 11 bases separated the two germline ends. The CDR3 here is CASSQVGSGSYNEQFF. CDR3 in DNA: TGTGCCAGCAGCCAAGTTGGGAGTGGGTCCTACAATGAGCAGTTCTTC.

The rearrangement joins TRBV7-2 to TRBJ2-2; D unclear. Trimming took 10 bases from V and 2 from J, leaving 11 bases between them. The CDR3 length is 13 residues. CDR1 is SGHTA and CDR2 is FQGNSA in the germline V gene. The CDR3 DNA follows: TGTGCCACCCTTATATTAAACACCGGGGAGCTGTTTTTT. Translated: CATLILNTGELFF.

This clonotype is a singleton in its sample. This rearrangement joins TRBV5-1 to TRBJ2-5; D ambiguous. In germline, CDR1 is SGHRS, CDR2 YFSETQ. The germline V and J ends were trimmed by 0 bases and 1 base, with 10 bases remaining between them. CDR3 size: 15 residues. As DNA, the CDR3 is TGCGCCAGCAGCTTGGGGGATAGGACCCAAGAGACCCAGTACTTC. This translates into CASSLGDRTQETQYF.

This chain connects TRBV9 to TRBJ1-6; no firm D call. This CDR3 is built from 14 residues. The V and J ends lost 0 bases and 8 bases respectively, with 9 bases between them. CDR1 SGDLS and CDR2 YYNGEE come from the germline V gene. For the CDR3, the DNA is TGTGCCAGCAGCGTAGGCGGGTTCGATTCACCCCTCCACTTT. As protein: CASSVGGFDSPLHF.

The genes are TRBV28 and TRBJ1-1; tentative D call: TRBD1 (6 bases). Trimming removed 2 bases at V and 6 bases at J, with 13 bases between. CDR1 and CDR2 (germline): MDHEN, SYDVKM. The CDR3 extends over 14 amino acids. The CDR3 coding sequence is TGTGCCAGCAGTTTAAGACACGAGGGGGCTGAAGCTTTCTTT. This translates into CASSLRHEGAEAFF.

The V and J genes are TRBV19 and TRBJ2-2, with D possibly called TRBD1 or TRBD2 (5 bases each). Trimming cost V 3 bases and J 7 bases, with 15 bases left between them. CDR3 length equals 15 residues. Per germline, CDR1 LNHDA and CDR2 SQIVND (reference sequence). Written as DNA, the CDR3 is TGTGCCAGTAGTATCGGGGACCTGGCGTTCGGGGAGCTGTTTTTT. Translating gives CASSIGDLAFGELFF.

The chain employs TRBV5-1 and TRBJ2-7; TRBD2 is a possible D gene (7 bases). This CDR3 spans 14 amino acids. Trimming pared 4 bases from V and 5 bases from J, leaving 16 bases between. CDR1 is SGHRS and CDR2 is YFSETQ in the germline V gene. Here the CDR3 DNA reads TGCGCCAGCAGCCCCGGGCGGGGGCTCGACGAGCAGTACTTC. Translated, it gives CASSPGRGLDEQYF.

V is TRBV12-3 or TRBV12-4 and J is TRBJ2-6; D not certain. This CDR3 contains 14 residues. V was cut by 5 bases and J by 5 bases, with 10 bases left in between. The CDR3: CASSPSRRANVLTF. CDR3 nucleotide sequence: TGTGCCAGCAGTCCGTCTCGGAGGGCCAACGTCCTGACTTTC.

The rearrangement links TRBV20-1 to TRBJ1-1; perhaps TRBD1 as D (6 bases). Trimming removed 6 bases at V and 11 bases at J, with 19 bases between. Germline V lookup: CDR1 DFQATT, CDR2 SNEGSKA (reference sequence). The CDR3 has 12 amino acids. The CDR3 spells CSADPWTEEAFF. The DNA of the CDR3 is TGCAGTGCAGATCCCTGGACAGAGGAGGCTTTCTTT.

The J gene is TRBJ1-3, the V gene TRBV15; D is uncertain. Germline V gene data show CDR1 as LNHNV and CDR2 as YYDKDF (reference sequence). V was clipped by 8 bases and J by 0 bases, with 8 bases between them. The CDR3 has 13 residues. The CDR3, as DNA: TGTGCCACCGCTGGTATCTCTGGAAACACCATATATTTT. Protein sequence: CATAGISGNTIYF.

J is TRBJ2-1 and V is TRBV12-5, with TRBD1 as a possible D gene (5 bases). CDR1 LGHNT and CDR2 FRNRAP come from the germline V gene. This CDR3 spans 14 amino acids. V was shortened by 5 bases and J by 3 bases, with 11 bases between the two germline ends. The CDR3 region is CASGTGTGYNEQFF. The CDR3 DNA reads TGTGCTAGTGGTACAGGCACAGGCTACAATGAGCAGTTCTTC. Using reference TRBV12-5 and TRBJ2-1 for the parts outside the CDR3, the full variable domain is DARVTQTPRHKVTEMGQEVTMRCQPILGHNTVFWYRQTMMQGLELLAYFRNRAPLDDSGMPKDRFSAEMPDATLATLKIQPSEPRDSAVYFCASGTGTGYNEQFFGPGTRLTVL.

V and J are TRBV6-2 or TRBV6-3 and TRBJ2-5, with a weak D call TRBD1 (6 bases). The germline CDR1 and CDR2 sequences are MNHEY and SVGEGT. The CDR3 spans 14 residues. Trimming took 6 bases from V and 4 from J, leaving 15 bases between them. CDR3 in DNA: TGTGCCAGCAGGAAACAACAGGGTCGAGAGACCCAGTACTTC. Protein sequence: CASRKQQGRETQYF.

The rearrangement uses TRBV5-4 and TRBJ1-6; D is undetermined. Per the germline V gene, CDR1 is SGHNT and CDR2 is YYREEE (reference sequence). Trimming left V 0 bases short and J 14 bases short, with 6 bases between. The length of the CDR3 is 11 residues. CDR3 nucleotide sequence: TGTGCCAGCAGCTTGGGAGGAACCCTCCACTTT. Translated, it gives CASSLGGTLHF.

This clonotype was detected once. The CDR3 nucleotides are TGTGCTAGTGTTTCCCCTCTATGGGAAGCTTTCTTT. Its translation: CASVSPLWEAFF. V gene TRBV12-5 combines with J gene TRBJ1-1, with D hard to call. CDR3 length: 12 residues. Trimming pared 7 bases from V and 8 bases from J, leaving 14 bases between. The germline V gene encodes CDR1 LGHNT and CDR2 FRNRAP. The whole variable domain, filled in from reference TRBV12-5 and TRBJ1-1, reads DARVTQTPRHKVTEMGQEVTMRCQPILGHNTVFWYRQTMMQGLELLAYFRNRAPLDDSGMPKDRFSAEMPDATLATLKIQPSEPRDSAVYFCASVSPLWEAFFGQGTRLTVV.

The V call is TRBV3-1, the J call TRBJ1-6; D call uncertain. CDR3 length: 15 amino acids. The ends were cut back, 4 bases at V and 7 bases at J, with 14 bases in the middle. Germline-derived CDR1 and CDR2 are LGHDT and YNNKEL (reference sequence). CDR3 region: CASSPARLGNSPLHF. CDR3 nucleotide sequence: TGTGCCAGCAGCCCCGCCCGACTTGGGAATTCACCCCTCCACTTT.

DNA for the CDR3: TGTGCCATCAGTGATCAGGGACGGACCTACAATGAGCAGTTCTTC. Amino acids: CAISDQGRTYNEQFF. The chain has TRBV10-3 and TRBJ2-1; D could derive from TRBD1 or TRBD2 (5 bases each). CDR3 size: 15 residues. V was cut by 3 bases and J by 2 bases, with 11 bases left in between. Per the germline V gene, CDR1 is ENHRY and CDR2 is SYGVKD.

J is TRBJ1-5 and V is TRBV20-1; no definite D call. Germline CDR1 is DFQATT and CDR2 is SNEGSKA (reference sequence). The length of the CDR3 is 14 residues. With 5 bases removed from V and 6 bases from J, the gap between germline ends came to 17 bases. In DNA form, the CDR3 reads TGCAGTGCTGGAACTGGGTATGGGAGTCAGCCCCAGCATTTT. As protein: CSAGTGYGSQPQHF.

J is TRBJ2-3 and V is TRBV7-9, with 7 bases identical to TRBD2. V was pared by 5 bases and J by 3 bases, with 8 bases of the junction left unmatched. This CDR3 is built from 15 residues. Per germline, CDR1 SEHNR and CDR2 FQNEAQ (reference sequence). The CDR3 region has the DNA TGTGCCAGCAGCCACCAGTCCGGGGGGACAGATACGCAGTATTTT. This gives the protein CASSHQSGGTDTQYF.

The V gene is TRBV29-1, the J gene TRBJ2-2; either TRBD1 or TRBD2 may supply D (6 bases each). Germline CDR1 reads SQVTM; CDR2 reads ANQGSEA. V lost 6 bases and J lost 3, with 14 bases in between. The CDR3 consists of 14 residues. The DNA of the CDR3 is TGCAGCGTGGCATCCCGGGGGCACACCGGGGAGCTGTTTTTT. It specifies CSVASRGHTGELFF.